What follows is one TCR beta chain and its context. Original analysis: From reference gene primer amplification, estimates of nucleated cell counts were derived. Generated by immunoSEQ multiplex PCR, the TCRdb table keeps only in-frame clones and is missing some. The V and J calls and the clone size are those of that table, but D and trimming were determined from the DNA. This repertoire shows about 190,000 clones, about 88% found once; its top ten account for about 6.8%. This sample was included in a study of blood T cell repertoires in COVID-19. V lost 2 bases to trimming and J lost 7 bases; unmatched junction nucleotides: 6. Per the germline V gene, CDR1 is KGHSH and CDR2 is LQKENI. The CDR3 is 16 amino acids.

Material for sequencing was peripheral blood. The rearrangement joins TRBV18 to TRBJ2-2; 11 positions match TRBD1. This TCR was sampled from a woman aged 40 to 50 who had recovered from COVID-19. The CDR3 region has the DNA TGTGCCAGCTCACCATCGGGACAGGGGGTCGACGGGGAGCTGTTTTTT. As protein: CASSPSGQGVDGELFF.